What follows are 10 T cell receptor beta chains derived from one specimen sequenced in a study of OX40 agonist ivuxolimab in advanced cancers. Sequencing was performed with immunoSEQ multiplex PCR; in TCRdb, only in-frame clones are kept and a portion is missing. The table lists 80,000 to 100,000 clones, around 94% of them singletons, with about 2.6% in the top ten. Sequencing was performed on CD4+ or CD8+ T cells sorted from blood, taken in a trial of the OX40 agonist ivuxolimab. These receptors originate from an adult with an advanced solid tumor such as melanoma, head and neck, liver or kidney cancer.

The rearrangement uses TRBV7-3 and TRBJ2-3; TRBD2 aligns across 15 bases. The germline V gene encodes CDR1 SGHTA and CDR2 FQGTGA. CDR3 size: 17 residues. V shed 5 bases and J 2 bases; nucleotides not matched to a gene: 5. In DNA form, the CDR3 reads TGTGCCAGCAGCCCCGGACTAGCGGGAGGGCCCACAGATACGCAGTATTTT. Protein: CASSPGLAGGPTDTQYF.

The rearrangement uses TRBV9 and TRBJ1-3; D call uncertain. The germline gives CDR1 SGDLS, CDR2 YYNGEE. Trimming stripped 0 bases from V and 5 bases from J, with 9 bases between. The CDR3 length is 14 residues. The CDR3 DNA sequence: TGTGCCAGCAGCGTAGGATTCGACAGAAACACCATATATTTT. Translating gives CASSVGFDRNTIYF.

V and J are TRBV7-2 and TRBJ2-7, with 10 bases aligning to TRBD2. Looked up from germline, CDR1 is SGHTA and CDR2 is FQGNSA. The CDR3 length is 14 residues. V was clipped by 5 bases and J by 7 bases; unmatched bases: 8. The CDR3: CASSTSGGAREQYF. In DNA form, the CDR3 reads TGTGCCAGCAGCACGAGCGGGGGGGCGAGGGAGCAGTACTTC.

The chain is built from TRBV5-4 and TRBJ1-1; D unclear. Per the germline V gene, CDR1 is SGHNT and CDR2 is YYREEE (reference sequence). The CDR3 length is 15 residues. Trimming took off 0 bases at V and 1 base at J, with 10 bases between the two ends. This CDR3 reads CASSLDWGENTEAFF. The CDR3, as DNA: TGTGCCAGCAGCTTGGATTGGGGTGAGAACACTGAAGCTTTCTTT.

This clone has more than one count but fewer than ten. J is TRBJ1-2 and V is TRBV7-9; D is uncertain. CDR3 length: 13 residues. The ends were cut back, 1 base at V and 7 bases at J, with 10 bases in the middle. Germline V gene sequence: CDR1 SEHNR, CDR2 FQNEAQ (reference sequence). The CDR3 spells CASSLEEGGGYTF. As DNA, the CDR3 is TGTGCCAGCAGCTTAGAGGAGGGCGGTGGCTACACCTTC.

This chain connects TRBV5-1 to TRBJ2-1, with TRBD1 matching over 9 bases. CDR1 and CDR2 (germline): SGHRS, YFSETQ. The CDR3 extends over 16 amino acids. Trimming at V came to 3 bases and at J to 8 bases, leaving 12 bases not matched to a gene. The CDR3 here is CASSSTGGVPSYEQFF. CDR3 DNA: TGCGCCAGCAGCTCAACAGGGGGCGTTCCGTCGTATGAGCAGTTCTTC.

The chain joins TRBV30 to TRBJ1-1; D is possibly TRBD1 (5 bases). Germline V gene data show CDR1 as GTSNPN and CDR2 as SVGIG (reference sequence). CDR3 length: 13 amino acids. The V and J ends lost 5 bases and 5 bases respectively, with 15 bases between them. CDR3: CAWGLRGVTEAFF. CDR3 bases: TGTGCCTGGGGCCTTCGGGGGGTGACTGAAGCTTTCTTT.

V and J are TRBV9 and TRBJ1-2, with unresolved D. V was trimmed by 0 bases and J by 2 bases, leaving 5 bases between them. The CDR3 totals 13 residues. Per germline, CDR1 SGDLS and CDR2 YYNGEE. The CDR3: CASSVAVNYGYTF. CDR3 nucleotides: TGTGCCAGCAGCGTAGCGGTAAACTATGGCTACACCTTC.

The V gene is TRBV9, the J gene TRBJ2-2, with D hard to call. The germline V and J ends were trimmed by 2 bases and 7 bases, with 3 bases remaining between them. In germline, CDR1 is SGDLS, CDR2 YYNGEE. The CDR3 has 11 residues. CDR3 amino acids: CASSVDGELFF. Written as DNA, the CDR3 is TGTGCCAGCAGCGTGGACGGGGAGCTGTTTTTT.

The chain is built from TRBV7-8 and TRBJ1-2, with 7 bases that match TRBD1. Germline CDR1 SGHVS, CDR2 FQNEAQ. V lost 1 base to trimming and J lost 6 bases; unmatched junction nucleotides: 5. The length of the CDR3 is 14 residues. The CDR3, as DNA: TGTGCCAGCAGCTTAGACATCAGGGGGAATGGCTACACCTTC. Translating it yields CASSLDIRGNGYTF. Variable domain in full (rest from reference TRBV7-8 and TRBJ1-2): GAGVSQSPRYKVAKRGQDVALRCDPISGHVSLFWYQQALGQGPEFLTYFQNEAQLDKSGLPSDRFFAERPEGSVSTLKIQRTQQEDSAVYLCASSLDIRGNGYTFGSGTRLTVV.